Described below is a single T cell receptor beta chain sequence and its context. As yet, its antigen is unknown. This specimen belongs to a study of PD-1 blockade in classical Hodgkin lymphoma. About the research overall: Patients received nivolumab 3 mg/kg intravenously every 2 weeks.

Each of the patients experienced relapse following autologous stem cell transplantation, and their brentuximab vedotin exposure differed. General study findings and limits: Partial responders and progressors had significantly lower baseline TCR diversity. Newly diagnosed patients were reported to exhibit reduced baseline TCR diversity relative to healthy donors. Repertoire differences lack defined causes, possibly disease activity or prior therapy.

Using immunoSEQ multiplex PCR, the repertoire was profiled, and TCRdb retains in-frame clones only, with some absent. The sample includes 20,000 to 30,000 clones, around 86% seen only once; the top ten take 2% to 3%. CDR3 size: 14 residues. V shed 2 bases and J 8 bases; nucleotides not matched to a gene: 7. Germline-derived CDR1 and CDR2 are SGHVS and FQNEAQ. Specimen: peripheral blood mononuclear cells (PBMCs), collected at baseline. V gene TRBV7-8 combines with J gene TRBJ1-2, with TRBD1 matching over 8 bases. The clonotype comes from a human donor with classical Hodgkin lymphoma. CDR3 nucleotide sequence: TGTGCCAGCAGCTTACAGGGGGCGCGGAAGGGCTACACCTTC. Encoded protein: CASSLQGARKGYTF.